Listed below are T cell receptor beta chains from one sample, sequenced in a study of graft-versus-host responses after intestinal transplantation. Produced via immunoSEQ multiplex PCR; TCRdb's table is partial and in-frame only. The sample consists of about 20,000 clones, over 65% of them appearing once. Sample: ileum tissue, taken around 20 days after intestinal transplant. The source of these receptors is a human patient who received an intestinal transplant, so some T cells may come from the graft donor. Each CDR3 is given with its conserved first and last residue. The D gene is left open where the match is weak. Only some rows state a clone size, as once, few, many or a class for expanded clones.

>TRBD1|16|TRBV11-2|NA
CASSLAPGTGRNIQYF
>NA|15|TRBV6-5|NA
CASSYPTGHYSPLHF
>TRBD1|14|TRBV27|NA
CASISRTGVYEQYF
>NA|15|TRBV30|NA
CAWSVILSMGSRLHF
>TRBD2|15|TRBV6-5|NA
CASSSYSGTIYEQYF
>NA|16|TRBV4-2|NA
CASSQVLVTVNTEAFF
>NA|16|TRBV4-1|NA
CASSQDPRGVNYGYTF
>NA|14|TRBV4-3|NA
CASSQRYSNQPQHF
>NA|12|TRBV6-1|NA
CASSGLAGELFF
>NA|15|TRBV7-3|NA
CASSLFHVRGTEAFF
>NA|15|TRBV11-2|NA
CASSLVLGPDYEQYF
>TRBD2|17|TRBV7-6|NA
CASSRSLAASNTGELFF
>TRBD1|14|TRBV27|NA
CASSFPGQTNEQYF
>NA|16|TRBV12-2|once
CAGRFNGTGWAYGYTF
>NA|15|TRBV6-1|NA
CASSAGEEGNQPQHF
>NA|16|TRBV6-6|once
CASSATAKPTNYGYTF
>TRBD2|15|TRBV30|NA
CAWSEGLAGTYEQYF
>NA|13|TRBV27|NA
CASSFGRAHEQYF
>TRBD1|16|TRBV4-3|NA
CASSRGTGGGDEKLFF
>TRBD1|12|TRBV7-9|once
CASSDRGRLAFF
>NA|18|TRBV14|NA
CASSQDTWAQGGNQPQHF
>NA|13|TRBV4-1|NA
CASSLGGTYEQYF
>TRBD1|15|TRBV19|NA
CASSASGGVGYEQYF
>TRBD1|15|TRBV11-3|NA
CASGQGAGSYNEQFF
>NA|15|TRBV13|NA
CASSPSGLYTDTQYF
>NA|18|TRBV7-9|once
CASSSVGRIGVGANVLTF
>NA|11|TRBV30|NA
CAWSVTRTQYF
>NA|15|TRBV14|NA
CASSPYRRLVTEAFF
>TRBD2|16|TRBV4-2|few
CASSQEASGGLYEQYF
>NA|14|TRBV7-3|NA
CASSLGGIGTEAFF
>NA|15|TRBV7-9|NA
CASSRTSAGSYEQYF
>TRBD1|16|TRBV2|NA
CASRDRVLATNEKLFF
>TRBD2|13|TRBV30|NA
CAWVSGGAREQFF
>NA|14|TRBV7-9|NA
CASSFGGPGNTIYF
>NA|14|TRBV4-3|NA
CASSQAGGHTEAFF
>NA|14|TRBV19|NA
CASSLTRAVNEQFF
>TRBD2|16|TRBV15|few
CATSRSGLAGFQEQYF
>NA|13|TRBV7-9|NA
CASSYPVGDGYTF
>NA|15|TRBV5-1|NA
CASSWGFPGADTQYF
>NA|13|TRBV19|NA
CASSIIAGETQYF
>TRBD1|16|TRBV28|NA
CASSLRPGQGNQPQHF
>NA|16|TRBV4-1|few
CASSQEGANMHYGYTF
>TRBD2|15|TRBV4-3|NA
CASSQGLAGTYEQYF
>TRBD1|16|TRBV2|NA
CASSLTGTVVTDTQYF
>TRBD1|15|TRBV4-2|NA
CASSPGTGGLYGYTF
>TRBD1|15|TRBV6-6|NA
CASRPGQGEGYGYTF
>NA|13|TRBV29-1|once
CSVAGKSTDTQYF
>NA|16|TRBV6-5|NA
CASSYRGFRFGNTIYF
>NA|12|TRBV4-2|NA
CASSPIGGGYTF
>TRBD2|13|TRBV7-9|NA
CASSWLTSGKQFF
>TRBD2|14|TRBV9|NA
CASSVGGTGETQYF
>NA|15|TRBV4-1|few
CASSQGAGAIYGYTF
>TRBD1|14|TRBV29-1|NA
CSVVERDRKNIQYF
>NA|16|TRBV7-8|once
CASSYIWQGPNTEAFF
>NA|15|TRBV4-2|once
CASSLTAWASYEQYF